This paragraph reports one T cell receptor (beta chain). Its target is unknown. The data were obtained in a study of cytomegalovirus exposure and HLA in healthy donors. The donors were part of the validation cohort, which consisted of 120 subjects and was separate from the first cohort of under 750 subjects. Study-level results: The finding came from a later analysis; first-cohort TCR clusters tended to co-occur in the roughly 110 validation repertoires. Under in vitro conditions, a few CMV-associated chains were confirmed as specific for CMV antigens. There were some public TCRs occurring in many donors, but most TCR sequences were rare.

Clones were read by immunoSEQ multiplex PCR, and TCRdb kept only the in-frame ones, dropping some. The data hold under 250,000 clones, with over 80% observed a single time. Germline CDR1 is LNHDA and CDR2 is SQIVND (reference sequence). The CDR3 has 12 amino acids. Between the trimmed V and J ends, which lost 6 bases and 5 bases, there was a span of 11 bases. The sequence was collected from a woman between 18 and 30 years old in good health and CMV-seronegative. Sequenced material: PBMCs. The V and J genes are TRBV19 and TRBJ2-7, with D maybe TRBD1 (6 bases). CDR3 residues: CASSPQGHEQYF. CDR3 DNA: TGTGCCAGTAGCCCACAGGGCCACGAGCAGTACTTC.